A single sample is the source of the 20 T cell receptor beta chains below, sequenced in a study of response to subunit inactivated influenza vaccine. In TCRdb, the RT-PCR reads were re-called with MiXCR into one record per CDR3 protein. The sample has some 520,000 distinct CDR3 sequences; approximately 15% are singletons. The input for sequencing was CD4+ T cells sorted from PBMCs, taken less than 30 months after vaccination. Source of these receptors: a man aged 50 to 75 who received an inactivated influenza vaccine.

J is TRBJ2-7 and V is TRBV6-5; D unclear. V gave up 2 bases and J gave up 0 bases, with 11 bases separating them. Germline lookup yields CDR1 MNHEY and CDR2 SVGAGI. There are 15 residues in the CDR3. CDR3 in amino acids: CASSYMAASSYEQYF. Here the CDR3 DNA reads TGTGCCAGCAGTTACATGGCAGCTAGCTCCTACGAGCAGTACTTC.

The V and J genes are TRBV12-3 or TRBV12-4 and TRBJ2-5; D not resolved. The length of the CDR3 is 12 residues. V dropped 5 bases and J dropped 5 bases, with 9 bases sitting between them. The CDR3 DNA reads as TGTGCCAGCAGTCGCATTAGTGAGACCCAGTACTTC. Amino acid sequence: CASSRISETQYF.

The genes are TRBV6-5 and TRBJ2-5; D is possibly TRBD1 or TRBD2 (5 bases each). The CDR3 is made up of 16 amino acids. The germline CDR1 and CDR2 sequences are MNHEY and SVGAGI. V was pared by 3 bases and J by 4 bases, with 18 bases between. The CDR3 sequence is CASSYQTGAGGETQYF. CDR3 DNA sequence: TGTGCCAGCAGTTATCAGACCGGGGCCGGAGGAGAGACCCAGTACTTC.

The gene calls are TRBV7-8 and TRBJ1-4, with TRBD1 as a possible D gene (5 bases). The germline CDR1 and CDR2 sequences are SGHVS and FQNEAQ. This CDR3 contains 15 residues. The V gene lost 5 bases and the J gene lost 4 bases, with 14 bases spanning the gap. CDR3 bases: TGTGCCAGCAGCCCCGCCGGGACCGGTAATGAAAAACTGTTTTTT. Translated, it gives CASSPAGTGNEKLFF.

This clonotype was recorded a few times. The chain carries TRBV5-1 and TRBJ1-4; 9 nucleotides agree with TRBD1. J was trimmed by 5 bases and V by 0 bases; bases with no gene match: 5. The CDR3 extends over 16 amino acids. The germline CDR1 and CDR2 sequences are SGHRS and YFSETQ. CDR3 bases: TGCGCCAGCAGCTTGGACGGACAGGGGTTGAATGAAAAACTGTTTTTT. Translation: CASSLDGQGLNEKLFF.

This clonotype was detected a few times. Relative to the germline gene, one junction end is altered; a read error may explain this. J is TRBJ2-7 and V is TRBV29-1; D is uncertain. CDR1 and CDR2 from the germline V gene are SQVTM and ANQGSEA. The CDR3 sequence is 12 residues long. The CDR3 sequence is CSVVLTGLELHF. The CDR3 DNA sequence: TGCAGCGTTGTCCTAACCGGCCTGGAGCTCCACTTC.

This clonotype showed up just a few times. V is TRBV12-3 or TRBV12-4 and J is TRBJ1-3; 10 bases map to TRBD1. Trimming at V came to 0 bases and at J to 5 bases, leaving 4 bases not matched to a gene. The CDR3 sequence is 16 residues long. DNA of the CDR3: TGTGCCAGCAGTTTAGCGGGACAGGGGCCCCGAAACACCATATATTTT. Its translation: CASSLAGQGPRNTIYF.

A few counts support this clonotype. This chain uses TRBV6-2 or TRBV6-3 with TRBJ2-5; 7 bases align to TRBD1. CDR3 length: 15 amino acids. After removal of 2 bases from V and 2 bases from J, the junction contained 5 bases not matched to a gene. Looked up from germline, CDR1 is MNHEY and CDR2 is SVGEGT. The CDR3 spells CASSYPGTVQETQYF. The DNA of the CDR3 is TGTGCCAGCAGTTACCCCGGGACAGTTCAAGAGACCCAGTACTTC.

This clonotype was detected a few times. The chain has TRBV6-2 or TRBV6-3 and TRBJ2-3, with 9 bases lining up with TRBD1. The CDR3 is 18 amino acids. In germline, CDR1 is MNHEY, CDR2 SVGEGT. V lost 5 bases to trimming and J lost 4 bases; unmatched junction nucleotides: 16. The CDR3 here is CASSLNQGTGGSADTQYF. As DNA, the CDR3 is TGTGCCAGCAGTCTAAACCAGGGTACAGGGGGCTCGGCAGATACGCAGTATTTT.

This clonotype came up a few times. The chain combines TRBV20-1 with TRBJ2-1, with 9 bases aligning to TRBD2. There are 13 residues in the CDR3. The germline V gene encodes CDR1 DFQATT and CDR2 SNEGSKA (reference sequence). Trimming cost V 6 bases and J 1 base; bases outside gene matches: 1. The CDR3 is CSAAGGSYNEQFF. In DNA form, the CDR3 reads TGCAGTGCCGCGGGGGGGTCCTACAATGAGCAGTTCTTC.

This sequence joins TRBV14 and TRBJ1-2; D is undetermined. V gave up 0 bases and J gave up 4 bases, with 15 bases separating them. Germline V gene lookup returns CDR1 SGHDN and CDR2 FVKESK. This CDR3 spans 16 amino acids. The CDR3: CASSQDHGSSFYGYTF. The CDR3 region has the DNA TGTGCCAGCAGCCAAGATCACGGCAGTTCCTTCTATGGCTACACCTTC.

There are a few counts of this clonotype. The chain joins TRBV6-2 or TRBV6-3 to TRBJ2-3; 9 bases fit TRBD2. The CDR3 sequence is 14 residues long. V trimming: 4 bases; J trimming: 5 bases; junction bases outside the gene matches: 4. The V gene's germline CDR1 is MNHEY and CDR2 SVGEGT. In DNA form, the CDR3 reads TGTGCCAGCAGTTCAGCGGGAGGCGTAGATACGCAGTATTTT. This translates into CASSSAGGVDTQYF.

This chain uses TRBV20-1 with TRBJ2-1, with unresolved D. V was cut by 0 bases and J by 10 bases, with 13 bases left in between. CDR1 and CDR2 from the germline V gene are DFQATT and SNEGSKA (reference sequence). This CDR3 region has 13 residues. The CDR3 sequence: CSARDPASYEQFF. Here the CDR3 DNA reads TGCAGTGCTAGAGACCCCGCTAGTTACGAGCAGTTCTTC.

This clonotype was seen only a few times. The CDR3 is CASSSGVAGRTDTQYF. DNA for the CDR3: TGTGCCAGCAGCTCCGGGGTAGCGGGACGCACAGATACGCAGTATTTT. This chain connects TRBV12-3 or TRBV12-4 to TRBJ2-3; 8 nucleotides line up with TRBD2. With 6 bases clipped from V and 1 base from J, the junction kept 9 bases outside the gene matches. The CDR3 length is 16 residues.

This clonotype has only a few counts. The V and J genes are TRBV10-3 and TRBJ1-6, with D unresolved. The germline V gene encodes CDR1 ENHRY and CDR2 SYGVKD. CDR3 length: 15 residues. V was shortened by 0 bases and J by 4 bases, with 7 bases between the two germline ends. The CDR3 DNA is TGTGCCATCAGTGAGTCGGGGAGTTATAATTCACCCCTCCACTTT. Its translation is CAISESGSYNSPLHF.

This sequence joins TRBV28 and TRBJ1-2, with TRBD1 matching over 7 bases. Germline V gene sequence: CDR1 MDHEN, CDR2 SYDVKM. The CDR3 contains 14 residues. V lost 6 bases, J lost 8 bases, and 12 bases stayed unmatched. As DNA, the CDR3 is TGTGCCAGCAGATCGACTTCCGGGACAGCAGGCTACACCTTC. Residues: CASRSTSGTAGYTF.

The J gene is TRBJ2-7, the V gene TRBV20-1, with D possibly TRBD2 on 5 matching bases. The ends were cut back, 6 bases at V and 0 bases at J, with 18 bases in the middle. There are 15 residues in the CDR3. The germline gives CDR1 DFQATT, CDR2 SNEGSKA (reference sequence). CDR3 DNA: TGCAGTGCATGGAACAGAATAACTAGCTCCTACGAGCAGTACTTC. It encodes CSAWNRITSSYEQYF.

This chain uses TRBV5-1 with TRBJ2-3, with TRBD2 matching over 9 bases. CDR3 size: 15 residues. Losses at the gene ends were 4 bases for V and 3 bases for J; bases not matched to a gene: 6. Per germline, CDR1 SGHRS and CDR2 YFSETQ. CDR3: CASSIPSGKTDTQYF. CDR3 in DNA: TGCGCCAGCAGCATACCTAGCGGGAAGACAGATACGCAGTATTTT. Full variable domain (missing parts from reference TRBV5-1 and TRBJ2-3): KAGVTQTPRYLIKTRGQQVTLSCSPISGHRSVSWYQQTPGQGLQFLFEYFSETQRNKGNFPGRFSGRQFSNSRSEMNVSTLELGDSALYLCASSIPSGKTDTQYFGPGTRLTVL.

This clonotype was seen a few times. CDR3 sequence: CASSFQRTTYEQYF. DNA of the CDR3: TGTGCCAGCAGTTTCCAGCGGACTACCTACGAGCAGTACTTC. The chain joins TRBV27 to TRBJ2-7, with a possible D match to TRBD2 (6 bases). The CDR3 spans 14 residues. The V gene's germline CDR1 is MNHEY and CDR2 SMNVEV (reference sequence). Trimming stripped 3 bases from V and 2 bases from J, with 11 bases between.

The sample holds a few counts of this clonotype. V is TRBV7-9 and J is TRBJ2-7, with TRBD1 identical over 9 bases. Germline assignment: CDR1 SEHNR and CDR2 FQNEAQ (reference sequence). The CDR3 runs to 14 residues. After removal of 10 bases from V and 2 bases from J, the junction contained 9 bases not matched to a gene. The CDR3 spells CATKSRDRAYEQYF. CDR3 DNA sequence: TGTGCCACCAAAAGCCGGGACAGGGCCTACGAGCAGTACTTC.